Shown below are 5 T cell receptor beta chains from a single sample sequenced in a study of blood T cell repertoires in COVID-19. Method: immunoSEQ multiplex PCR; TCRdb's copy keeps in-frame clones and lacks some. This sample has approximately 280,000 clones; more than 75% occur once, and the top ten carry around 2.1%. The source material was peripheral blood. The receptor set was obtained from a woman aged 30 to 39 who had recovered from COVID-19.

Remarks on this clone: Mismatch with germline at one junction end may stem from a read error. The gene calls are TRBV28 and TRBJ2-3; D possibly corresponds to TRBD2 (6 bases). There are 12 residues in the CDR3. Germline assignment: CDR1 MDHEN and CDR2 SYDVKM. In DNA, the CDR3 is TGTGCCAGCATCAACTATAGCGGTGGGGCGAATTTT. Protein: CASINYSGGANF.

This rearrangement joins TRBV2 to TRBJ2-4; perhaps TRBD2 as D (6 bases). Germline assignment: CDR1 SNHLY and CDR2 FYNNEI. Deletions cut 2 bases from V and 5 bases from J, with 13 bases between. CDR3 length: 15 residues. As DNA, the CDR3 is TGTGCCAGCAGTGAAAGGCGGGGCGGAGAAAACATTCAGTACTTC. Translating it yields CASSERRGGENIQYF.

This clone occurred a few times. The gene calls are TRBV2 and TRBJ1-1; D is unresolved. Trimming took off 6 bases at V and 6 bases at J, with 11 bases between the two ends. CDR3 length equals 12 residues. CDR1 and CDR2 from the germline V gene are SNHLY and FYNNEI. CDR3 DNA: TGTGCCAGCAGGGGCGTTAGCGCTGAAGCTTTCTTT. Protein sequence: CASRGVSAEAFF.

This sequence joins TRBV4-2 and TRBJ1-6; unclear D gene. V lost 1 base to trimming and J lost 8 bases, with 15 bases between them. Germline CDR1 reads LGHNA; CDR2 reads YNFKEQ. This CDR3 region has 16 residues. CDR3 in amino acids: CASSQVSPLGHSPLHF. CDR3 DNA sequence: TGTGCCAGCAGCCAAGTCTCACCCCTAGGCCATTCACCCCTCCACTTT.

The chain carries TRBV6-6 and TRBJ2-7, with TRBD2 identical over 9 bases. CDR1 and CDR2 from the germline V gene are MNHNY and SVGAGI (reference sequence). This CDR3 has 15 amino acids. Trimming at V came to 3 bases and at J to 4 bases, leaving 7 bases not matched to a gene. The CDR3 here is CASSYRSSGTYEQYF. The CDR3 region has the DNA TGTGCCAGCAGTTATAGGTCTAGCGGGACTTACGAGCAGTACTTC.